Below, 9 T cell receptor beta chains from the same sample are listed, as sequenced in a study of T cells in Graves' hyperthyroidism and ophthalmopathy. RNA transcripts were the template for amplifying TCR beta CDR3 regions. The HTBI primer set served for first-round RT-PCR of the TCR CDR3. TCRdb fed the multiplex PCR reads into MiXCR, producing one record per CDR3 protein. Among 250,000 or so distinct CDR3 sequences listed, roughly 15% were seen once. The specimen sequenced was blood. These receptors were taken from a woman aged 50 to 65 with Graves' hyperthyroidism that later progressed to Graves' ophthalmopathy.

A word on this clonotype: One end of the junction does not line up with germline, which may come from a read error. V is TRBV30 and J is TRBJ2-1; TRBD2 matches 9 bases. The CDR3 consists of 15 residues. Germline values: CDR1 GTSNPN, CDR2 SVGIG (reference sequence). CDR3 in DNA: TGTGCCTGGGGGTGGGTGGTAGCGGGAGTAAATGGGCAGTTCTTC. As protein: CAWGWVVAGVNGQFF.

This clonotype has a count of ten or more. CDR3 DNA: TGTGCCAGCAGTGGCGGACTAGCGGCAGGAGGGTGGGAGACCCAGTACTTC. It translates to CASSGGLAAGGWETQYF. The chain joins TRBV25-1 to TRBJ2-5; 10 nucleotides match TRBD2. The junction had 13 bases not matched to a gene; V was cut back by 4 bases and J by 5 bases. The CDR3 loop spans 17 amino acids. CDR1 is MGHDK and CDR2 is SYGVNS in the germline V gene.

This clonotype was counted between two and nine times. V usage is TRBV13 and J usage is TRBJ2-3; D is possibly TRBD2 (5 bases). V dropped 5 bases and J dropped 6 bases, with 24 bases sitting between them. The CDR3 is made up of 17 amino acids. Looked up from germline, CDR1 is PRHDT and CDR2 is FYEKMQ (reference sequence). The CDR3 loop reads CASSHLAADPSRDTQYF. CDR3 nucleotides: TGTGCCAGCAGCCACTTAGCAGCGGACCCGTCTAGGGATACGCAGTATTTT.

The rearrangement joins TRBV5-1 to TRBJ1-4, with 9 positions matching TRBD1. V trimming: 4 bases; J trimming: 8 bases; junction bases outside the gene matches: 9. The CDR3 loop spans 15 amino acids. Germline CDR1 reads SGHRS; CDR2 reads YFSETQ. The CDR3 nucleotides read TGCGCCAGCAGCATACGGACAGGGGATGAGGAAAAACTGTTTTTT. This codes for CASSIRTGDEEKLFF.

This clonotype showed up many times. The V and J genes are TRBV20-1 and TRBJ2-2; 10 nucleotides agree with TRBD2. This CDR3 is 17 amino acids long. The germline V gene encodes CDR1 DFQATT and CDR2 SNEGSKA (reference sequence). The trim removed 0 bases at V and 0 bases at J, leaving 4 bases unmatched. The CDR3 spells CSARDLAGAANTGELFF. CDR3 bases: TGCAGTGCTAGAGATCTAGCGGGGGCCGCGAACACCGGGGAGCTGTTTTTT.

The table lists this clonotype with a few counts. V and J are TRBV30 and TRBJ1-6; TRBD1 is a possible D gene (6 bases). The V gene lost 3 bases and the J gene lost 9 bases, with 18 bases spanning the gap. In germline, CDR1 is GTSNPN, CDR2 SVGIG (reference sequence). The CDR3 runs 15 residues. CDR3 residues: CAWRRWGAAGSPLHF. The CDR3 DNA follows: TGTGCCTGGAGGCGCTGGGGGGCGGCTGGTTCACCCCTCCACTTT.

This clonotype has a count of ten or more. V is TRBV4-1 and J is TRBJ1-1; D call uncertain. The CDR3 has 17 residues. CDR1 is MGHRA, CDR2 YSYEKL, per germline. Trimming shortened V by 0 bases and J by 9 bases, and 23 bases separated the two germline ends. CDR3 region: CASSQDDWNRRTLKAFF. The CDR3 DNA is TGCGCCAGCAGCCAAGACGACTGGAACAGACGAACACTGAAAGCTTTCTTT.

The sample holds a few counts of this clonotype. The chain uses TRBV9 and TRBJ2-7; perhaps TRBD2 as D (7 bases). Between the trimmed V and J ends, which lost 0 bases and 2 bases, there was a span of 9 bases. Germline CDR1 and CDR2: SGDLS and YYNGEE. This CDR3 is 14 amino acids long. CDR3 in amino acids: CASSVEGGAYEQYF. The CDR3 coding sequence is TGTGCCAGCAGCGTAGAGGGGGGGGCCTACGAGCAGTACTTC.

V gene TRBV30 combines with J gene TRBJ2-1; D perhaps matches TRBD2 (5 bases). The ends were cut back, 0 bases at V and 10 bases at J, with 13 bases in the middle. Germline V gene data show CDR1 as GTSNPN and CDR2 as SVGIG (reference sequence). This CDR3 is 13 amino acids long. This CDR3 is CAWSVGGQREQFF. The CDR3 DNA follows: TGTGCCTGGAGTGTAGGCGGGCAACGGGAGCAGTTCTTC. Drawing the rest from reference TRBV30 and TRBJ2-1, the complete variable domain is SQTIHQWPATLVQPVGSPLSLECTVEGTSNPNLYWYRQAAGRGLQLLFYSVGIGQISSEVPQNLSASRPQDRQFILSSKKLLLSDSGFYLCAWSVGGQREQFFGPGTRLTVL.